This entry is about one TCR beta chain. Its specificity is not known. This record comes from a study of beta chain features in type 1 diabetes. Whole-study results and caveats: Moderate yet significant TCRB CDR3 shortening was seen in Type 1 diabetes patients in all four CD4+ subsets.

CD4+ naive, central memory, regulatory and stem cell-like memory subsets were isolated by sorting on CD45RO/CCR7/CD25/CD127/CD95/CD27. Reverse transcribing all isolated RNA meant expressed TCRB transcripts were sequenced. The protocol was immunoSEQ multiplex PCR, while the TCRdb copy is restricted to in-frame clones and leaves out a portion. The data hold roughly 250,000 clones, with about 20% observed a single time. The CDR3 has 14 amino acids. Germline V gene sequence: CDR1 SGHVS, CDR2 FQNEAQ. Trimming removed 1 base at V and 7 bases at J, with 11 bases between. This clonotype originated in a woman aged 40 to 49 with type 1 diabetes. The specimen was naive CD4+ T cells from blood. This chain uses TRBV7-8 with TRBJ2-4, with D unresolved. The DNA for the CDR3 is TGTGCCAGCAGCTTAGTTGCGCAGGCGAACATTCAGTACTTC. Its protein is CASSLVAQANIQYF.